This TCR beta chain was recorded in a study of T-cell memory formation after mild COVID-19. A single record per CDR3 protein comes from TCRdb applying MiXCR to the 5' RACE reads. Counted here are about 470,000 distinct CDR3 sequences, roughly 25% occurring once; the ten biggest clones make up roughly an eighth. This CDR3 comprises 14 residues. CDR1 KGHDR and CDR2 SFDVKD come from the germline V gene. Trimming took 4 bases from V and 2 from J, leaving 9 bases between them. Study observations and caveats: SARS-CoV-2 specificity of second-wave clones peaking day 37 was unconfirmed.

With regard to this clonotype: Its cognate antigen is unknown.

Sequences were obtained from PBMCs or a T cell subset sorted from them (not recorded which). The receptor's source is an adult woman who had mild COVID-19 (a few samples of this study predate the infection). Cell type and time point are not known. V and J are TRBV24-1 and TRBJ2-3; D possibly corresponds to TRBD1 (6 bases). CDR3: CATSEGGDTDTQYF. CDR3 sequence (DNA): TGTGCCACCAGTGAAGGGGGAGACACAGATACGCAGTATTTT.